This T cell receptor beta chain was sequenced in a study of blood T cell repertoires in COVID-19. Overall study context: Acute and convalescent COVID-19 specimens originated in the United States, Italy and Spain. Sample material is recorded as cDNA or gDNA derived from T cells, B-cell-depleted T cells, or PBMCs.

Per the authors' pipeline: From reference gene primer amplification, estimates of nucleated cell counts were derived. Profiled with immunoSEQ multiplex PCR; TCRdb holds only in-frame clones, not every one. That table supplies the V and J calls and clone size; D and trimming were determined from the DNA. The repertoire holds some 150,000 clones, with about 80% as singletons. The sequencing input was peripheral blood. The source is a human donor in a cohort sampled during active COVID-19.

CDR3 residues: CASSMVGGVEQFF. The CDR3 DNA sequence: TGTGCCAGTAGTATGGTGGGGGGAGTTGAGCAGTTCTTC. The chain carries TRBV19 and TRBJ2-1; a weak D match, TRBD2 (6 bases). Germline V gives CDR1 LNHDA, CDR2 SQIVND (reference sequence). Trimming pared 3 bases from V and 9 bases from J, leaving 12 bases between. CDR3 length equals 13 residues.